Below, 25 T cell receptor beta chains from the same sample are listed, as sequenced in a study of tumor and adjacent non-tumor tissue in lung cancer. No cell sorting was done before RNA was extracted from the tissue. This non-tumor lung sample came from over 3 cm beyond the tumor edge. TCRbeta libraries were built with three rounds of nested PCR, modified from ARM-PCR. TCRdb passed the multiplex PCR reads through MiXCR, listing each CDR3 protein once. The table includes around 99,000 distinct CDR3 sequences, about 65% detected once. Source material: distant non-tumor lung tissue. The receptors here all came from a man in his 60s with non-small cell lung cancer.

The V gene is TRBV9, the J gene TRBJ2-2, with 12 bases that match TRBD2. V was clipped by 3 bases and J by 6 bases; unmatched bases: 6. This CDR3 has 16 amino acids. CDR1 and CDR2 from the germline V gene are SGDLS and YYNGEE. The CDR3 region has the DNA TGTGCCAGCAGCGCGGGACTAGCGGGCGCTGCCGGGGAGCTGTTTTTT. This codes for CASSAGLAGAAGELFF.

Note on this clonotype: A read error may produce the germline difference seen at one junction end. The CDR3 nucleotides read TGTACCAGCAGTGATGCAGCGGGGGCCTACAATGAGCAGTTCTTC. It specifies CTSSDAAGAYNEQFF. The chain joins TRBV6-1 to TRBJ2-1; 8 nucleotides agree with TRBD2. Germline V gives CDR1 MNHNS, CDR2 SASEGT. The CDR3 sequence is 15 residues long.

Ten or more counts support this clonotype. The CDR3 loop is CASSYLRGVGANVLTF. The DNA of the CDR3 is TGTGCCAGCAGTTATTTGAGGGGCGTCGGGGCCAACGTCCTGACTTTC. The V and J genes are TRBV6-6 and TRBJ2-6, with D tentatively TRBD1 or TRBD2 (5 bases each). Deletions cut 3 bases from V and 4 bases from J, with 13 bases between. This CDR3 has 16 residues. Germline lookup yields CDR1 MNHNY and CDR2 SVGAGI (reference sequence).

For this clonotype: This sequence may be a read error, since a much larger clone differs from it by one base. This chain joins TRBV6-1 and TRBJ2-2, with 7 nucleotides matching TRBD1. V lost 0 bases and J lost 9; bases outside the gene matches: 10. The CDR3 is made up of 16 amino acids. Germline assignment: CDR1 MNHNS and CDR2 SASEGT. CDR3 protein: CASSEARIRGTRELFF. The CDR3 DNA reads as TGTGCCAGCAGTGAAGCGCGGATCAGGGGGACCCGGGAGCTGTTTTTT.

The chain employs TRBV29-1 and TRBJ2-7; TRBD2 might be the D (7 bases). The CDR3 spans 13 residues. CDR1 and CDR2 (germline): SQVTM, ANQGSEA. The CDR3 spells CNGRRGGSYEQYF. DNA of the CDR3: TGCAATGGCCGGAGGGGGGGTTCCTACGAGCAGTACTTC.

There are many counts of this clonotype. J is TRBJ2-5 and V is TRBV20-1; no clear D gene. CDR1 DFQATT and CDR2 SNEGSKA come from the germline V gene (reference sequence). The CDR3 consists of 13 residues. V was trimmed by 2 bases and J by 2 bases, leaving 9 bases between them. The CDR3 nucleotides are TGCAGTGCTAGACGAGGTGGTCAAGAGACCCAGTACTTC. It encodes CSARRGGQETQYF.

The J gene is TRBJ1-6, the V gene TRBV6-5, with TRBD1 matching 10 bases. Germline CDR1 reads MNHEY; CDR2 reads SVGAGI. The V segment lost 10 bases and the J segment 9 bases; nucleotides outside the gene matches: 9. The CDR3 length is 14 residues. CDR3 sequence (DNA): TGTGCCACCAATCGGGACAGGGGAGGTTCACCCCTCCACTTT. Translated: CATNRDRGGSPLHF.

This clonotype was picked up a small number of times. A much larger clone differs by one base, so this may be a read error. This CDR3 is CASSYPLRNETQYF. Written as DNA, the CDR3 is TGTGCCAGCAGTTACCCCCTGAGGAACGAGACCCAGTACTTC. The chain employs TRBV6-2 or TRBV6-3 and TRBJ2-5; D gene uncertain. The CDR3 is 14 residues long. V gave up 2 bases and J gave up 5 bases, with 12 bases separating them. The germline gives CDR1 MNHEY, CDR2 SVGEGT.

As for this clonotype: The junction departs from germline at one end; a sequencing error may be responsible. The V gene is TRBV6-5, the J gene TRBJ1-4; no clear D. The CDR3 length is 15 residues. The germline CDR1 and CDR2 sequences are MNHEY and SVGAGI. The CDR3 DNA reads TGTGCCAGCAGGGGCAGTTATAGGACTAATGGAAAACTGTTTTTC. The encoded protein is CASRGSYRTNGKLFF.

V and J are TRBV5-1 and TRBJ2-7; tentatively, D is TRBD1 or TRBD2 (5 bases each). Germline-derived CDR1 and CDR2 are SGHRS and YFSETQ. The V gene lost 2 bases and the J gene lost 2 bases, with 17 bases spanning the gap. CDR3 length: 16 residues. The chain's CDR3 is CASSFGIWMGAYEQYF. CDR3 nucleotide sequence: TGCGCCAGCAGCTTCGGGATATGGATGGGGGCCTACGAGCAGTACTTC.

As regards this clonotype: A much more abundant neighbour one base away suggests this may be a read error. The rearrangement uses TRBV20-1 and TRBJ2-3; D is unclear. This CDR3 contains 14 residues. The V and J ends lost 1 base and 5 bases respectively, with 13 bases between them. Germline values: CDR1 DFQATT, CDR2 SNEGSKA (reference sequence). In nucleotides, the CDR3 is TGCAGTGCTAGAGGGAGAGGAACCATAGATACGCAGTATTTT. Translation: CSARGRGTIDTQYF.

Many counts were recorded for this clonotype. The chain combines TRBV30 with TRBJ1-2, with TRBD1 matching 9 bases. Trimming cost V 2 bases and J 7 bases; bases outside gene matches: 8. CDR3 length: 14 amino acids. Looked up from germline, CDR1 is GTSNPN and CDR2 is SVGIG (reference sequence). The CDR3 protein is CAWSLGDREGGYTF. CDR3 in DNA: TGTGCCTGGAGTCTGGGGGACAGGGAGGGTGGCTACACCTTC.

As for this clonotype: One end of the junction fails to match germline, which may point to a read error. J is TRBJ2-3 and V is TRBV5-6; 8 bases agree with TRBD1. Germline CDR1 reads SGHDT; CDR2 reads YYEEEE. The CDR3 length is 18 residues. DNA of the CDR3: TGTACCAGCAGCTTAGGACTGGGGACAGGAACTAGCACAGATACGCAGTATTTT. It yields the protein CTSSLGLGTGTSTDTQYF.

As to this clonotype: Germline is not matched at one junction end, which may reflect a read error. The CDR3 sequence is CAGSQVRGGMQSQHF. The CDR3 region has the DNA TGCGCCGGCAGCCAAGTGAGGGGGGGAATGCAGTCCCAGCATTTT. This chain connects TRBV4-3 to TRBJ1-5; possibly TRBD1 for D (6 bases). CDR3 length: 15 residues. Germline CDR1 is LGHNA and CDR2 is YSLEER.

Regarding this clonotype: Given a much more abundant clone one base away, this may be a read error. This sequence joins TRBV5-4 and TRBJ2-1, with 7 bases fitting TRBD1. There are 15 residues in the CDR3. The germline V gene encodes CDR1 SGHNT and CDR2 YYREEE (reference sequence). The DNA for the CDR3 is TGTGCCAGCATCTTGGTTACGAACAGGGGCAATGAGCAGTTCTTC. Its protein product is CASILVTNRGNEQFF.

In this sample, this clonotype turned up many times. The V and J genes are TRBV10-3 and TRBJ2-7; TRBD1 aligns across 9 bases. Germline V gene lookup returns CDR1 ENHRY and CDR2 SYGVKD. Trimming removed 2 bases from V and 4 bases from J; junction bases left unmatched: 6. This CDR3 has 15 residues. The CDR3 nucleotides are TGTGCCATCAGTGAGCCCGGACAGGGGAGGTACGAGCAGTACTTC. Its protein is CAISEPGQGRYEQYF.

This clonotype was found many times. This chain joins TRBV6-2 or TRBV6-3 and TRBJ2-6, with a weak D call TRBD1 (5 bases). Between the trimmed V and J ends, which lost 10 bases and 1 base, there was a span of 8 bases. The CDR3 consists of 13 residues. Germline values: CDR1 MNHEY, CDR2 SVGEGT. The CDR3 bases are TGTGCCACCCAGGGTTCTGGGGCCAACGTCCTGACTTTC. Its translation is CATQGSGANVLTF.

On this clonotype itself: One junction end disagrees with the germline gene, perhaps due to a read error. The V gene is TRBV20-1, the J gene TRBJ2-7; D possibly corresponds to TRBD1 (5 bases). Germline V gives CDR1 DFQATT, CDR2 SNEGSKA (reference sequence). CDR3 length equals 14 residues. The CDR3 loop is CNARVSLQAYEQYF. The CDR3 DNA follows: TGCAATGCTAGGGTTAGTCTACAGGCCTACGAGCAGTACTTC.

Concerning this clonotype itself: A much more abundant neighbour one base away suggests this may be a read error. The chain is built from TRBV12-3 or TRBV12-4 and TRBJ2-1; D may be TRBD1 (6 bases). V was trimmed by 5 bases and J by 9 bases, leaving 17 bases between them. The CDR3 contains 14 residues. The CDR3 reads CASSPRDNLIEQFF. CDR3 coding DNA: TGTGCCAGCAGTCCTCGGGACAACCTAATTGAGCAGTTCTTC.

Only one count was recorded for this clonotype. This rearrangement joins TRBV7-8 to TRBJ2-3, with D tentatively TRBD1 or TRBD2 (6 bases each). Germline V lookup: CDR1 SGHVS, CDR2 FQNEAQ. Trimming stripped 0 bases from V and 4 bases from J, with 11 bases between. The CDR3 totals 15 residues. CDR3 residues: CASSLAGGPADTQYF. CDR3 DNA: TGTGCCAGCAGCTTAGCGGGGGGCCCTGCAGATACGCAGTATTTT.

Points on this clonotype: A much bigger clone sits one base away, suggesting this may be a read error. The gene calls are TRBV10-3 and TRBJ1-3; D call uncertain. V was shortened by 10 bases and J by 0 bases, with 4 bases between the two germline ends. The CDR3 consists of 11 residues. Germline CDR1 ENHRY, CDR2 SYGVKD. The CDR3 sequence: CATNSGNTIYF. The CDR3 bases are TGTGCCACCAACTCTGGAAACACCATATATTTT.

Concerning this clonotype: With a much larger clone just one base away, this may be a read error. The V call is TRBV12-3 or TRBV12-4, the J call TRBJ2-4, with a tentative D call TRBD1 (6 bases). This CDR3 is 13 amino acids long. Here the CDR3 reads CASSFRGANIQCF. The DNA for the CDR3 is TGTGCCAGCAGTTTCAGGGGCGCGAACATTCAGTGCTTC.

In the case of this clonotype: The germline gene is not matched at one end of the junction; a read error may be the cause. This sequence joins TRBV6-5 and TRBJ2-3; D ambiguous. Per germline, CDR1 MNHEY and CDR2 SVGAGI. The CDR3 has 16 amino acids. DNA for the CDR3: TGTGCCAGCGGTTACTCGGGCGAGCGTTACACAGATACACAGTATTTT. It codes for CASGYSGERYTDTQYF.

As for this clonotype: This CDR3 fails to terminate in the conserved phenylalanine or tryptophan, so it likely reflects a read error. The chain has TRBV13 and TRBJ2-1; D assignment may be TRBD1 or TRBD2 (5 bases each). CDR3 length: 18 residues. Per the germline V gene, CDR1 is PRHDT and CDR2 is FYEKMQ (reference sequence). The germline V and J ends were trimmed by 3 bases and 0 bases, with 18 bases remaining between them. The DNA for the CDR3 is TGTGCCAGCAGCTTTCTTCTAGCTGGGGGTTCCTCCTACAATGAGCAGTTCCTC. This translates into CASSFLLAGGSSYNEQFL.

This clonotype has only a few counts. Given a much more abundant clone one base away, this may be a read error. The chain carries TRBV4-2 and TRBJ2-1; 12 bases are shared with TRBD2. Trimming removed 1 base from V and 7 bases from J; junction bases left unmatched: 8. The CDR3 has 17 residues. From germline, CDR1 is LGHNA and CDR2 YNFKEQ. Written as DNA, the CDR3 is TGTGCCAGCAGCCAAGCCCTAGCGGGAGGGGTGTGGAATGAGCAGTTCTTC. Its translation is CASSQALAGGVWNEQFF.